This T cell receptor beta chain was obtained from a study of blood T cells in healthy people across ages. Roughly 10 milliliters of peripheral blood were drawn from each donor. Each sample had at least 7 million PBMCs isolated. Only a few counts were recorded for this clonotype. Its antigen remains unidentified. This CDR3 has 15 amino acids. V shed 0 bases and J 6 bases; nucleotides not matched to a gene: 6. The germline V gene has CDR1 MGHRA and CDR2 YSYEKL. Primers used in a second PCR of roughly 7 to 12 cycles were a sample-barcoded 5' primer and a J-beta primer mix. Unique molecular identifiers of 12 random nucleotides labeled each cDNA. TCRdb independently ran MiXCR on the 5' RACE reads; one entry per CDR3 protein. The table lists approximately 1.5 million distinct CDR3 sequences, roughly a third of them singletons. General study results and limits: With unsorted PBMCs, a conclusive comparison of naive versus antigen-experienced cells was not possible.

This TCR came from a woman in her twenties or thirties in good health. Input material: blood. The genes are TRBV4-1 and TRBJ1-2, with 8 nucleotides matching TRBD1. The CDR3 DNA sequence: TGCGCCAGCAGCCAAGAGGACAGGGCGAGGGATGGCTACACCTTC. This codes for CASSQEDRARDGYTF.